What follows are 10 T cell receptor beta chains derived from one specimen sequenced in a study of response to subunit inactivated influenza vaccine. TCRdb fed the RT-PCR reads into MiXCR, producing one record per CDR3 protein. The data contain 650,000 or so distinct CDR3 sequences, 12% to 15% of them singletons. This sample comprised PBMCs from blood, obtained approximately 15 days before vaccination. The receptors originated from a man between 50 and 59 years old who received an inactivated influenza vaccine.

This clonotype showed up just a few times. The rearrangement uses TRBV7-9 and TRBJ1-1; TRBD1 is a possible D gene (6 bases). The V and J ends lost 2 bases and 7 bases respectively, with 11 bases between them. CDR1 is SEHNR and CDR2 is FQNEAQ in the germline V gene (reference sequence). CDR3 size: 13 residues. The CDR3 spells CASSLPTGYEAFF. CDR3 nucleotides: TGTGCCAGCAGCTTACCGACAGGCTATGAAGCTTTCTTT.

The chain recombines TRBV28 with TRBJ2-7; 11 nucleotides line up with TRBD2. Germline V gives CDR1 MDHEN, CDR2 SYDVKM. J was trimmed by 0 bases and V by 4 bases; bases with no gene match: 5. The CDR3 runs 16 residues. This CDR3 is CASSSTSGRSSYEQYF. CDR3 nucleotide sequence: TGTGCCAGCAGTTCAACTAGCGGGAGAAGCTCCTACGAGCAGTACTTC. The full variable domain, rest sourced from reference TRBV28 and TRBJ2-7, is DVKVTQSSRYLVKRTGEKVFLECVQDMDHENMFWYRQDPGLGLRLIYFSYDVKMKEKGDIPEGYSVSREKKERFSLILESASTNQTSMYLCASSSTSGRSSYEQYFGPGTRLTVT.

This clonotype has ten or more counts. This chain links TRBV3-1 with TRBJ1-2, with D possibly being TRBD1 (5 bases). The CDR3 runs to 12 residues. The V end was cut by 1 base, the J end by 7 bases, with 7 bases between. From germline, CDR1 is LGHDT and CDR2 YNNKEL (reference sequence). CDR3: CASSQGGAGYTF. DNA of the CDR3: TGTGCCAGCAGCCAAGGAGGGGCTGGCTACACCTTC.

This clonotype was counted between two and nine times. The gene calls are TRBV3-1 and TRBJ2-3; D possibly corresponds to TRBD1 (5 bases). The CDR3 runs to 16 residues. Trimming shortened V by 2 bases and J by 2 bases, and 14 bases separated the two germline ends. Germline V gene lookup returns CDR1 LGHDT and CDR2 YNNKEL (reference sequence). CDR3 protein: CASSQRQRQNTDTQYF. In nucleotides, the CDR3 is TGTGCCAGCAGCCAAAGACAGAGACAGAACACAGATACGCAGTATTTT.

This clonotype came up many times. The chain is built from TRBV7-9 and TRBJ1-5; TRBD1 might be the D (5 bases). Trimming cost V 1 base and J 3 bases, with 7 bases left between them. There are 14 residues in the CDR3. Germline-derived CDR1 and CDR2 are SEHNR and FQNEAQ (reference sequence). DNA for the CDR3: TGTGCCAGCAGCTTAGGACAGTACAATCAGCCCCAGCATTTT. Encoded protein: CASSLGQYNQPQHF.

This clonotype occurred a few times. The V gene is TRBV5-1, the J gene TRBJ2-1; 9 nucleotides align to TRBD2. V was clipped by 4 bases and J by 6 bases; unmatched bases: 11. This CDR3 has 16 amino acids. Per germline, CDR1 SGHRS and CDR2 YFSETQ. The CDR3 coding sequence is TGCGCCAGCAGCCCCCCGGCTAGCGGGACCCCCAATGAGCAGTTCTTC. It yields the protein CASSPPASGTPNEQFF.

V gene TRBV5-6 combines with J gene TRBJ1-1, with D possibly TRBD1 on 6 matching bases. Trimming took off 2 bases at V and 5 bases at J, with 13 bases between the two ends. CDR3 size: 14 residues. Germline V CDR1 and CDR2: SGHDT, YYEEEE. The CDR3 DNA sequence: TGTGCCAGCAGCTTACTACAGGGATTAACTGAAGCTTTCTTT. Protein: CASSLLQGLTEAFF.

CDR3 loop: CASSAGTGGSNQPQHF. The CDR3 bases are TGCGCCAGCAGCGCAGGGACCGGGGGTAGCAATCAGCCCCAGCATTTT. The chain links TRBV5-1 to TRBJ1-5, with D possibly matching TRBD1 (5 bases). V was clipped by 4 bases and J by 0 bases, with 14 bases between them. This CDR3 spans 16 amino acids. Looked up from germline, CDR1 is SGHRS and CDR2 is YFSETQ. Based on the CDR3 plus reference TRBV5-1 and TRBJ1-5, the full variable domain is KAGVTQTPRYLIKTRGQQVTLSCSPISGHRSVSWYQQTPGQGLQFLFEYFSETQRNKGNFPGRFSGRQFSNSRSEMNVSTLELGDSALYLCASSAGTGGSNQPQHFGDGTRLSIL.

This clonotype was recorded many times. The CDR3 spells CASSQGTTGPYEQYF. The CDR3 DNA is TGCGCCAGCAGCCAAGGCACGACTGGGCCCTACGAGCAGTACTTC. The genes are TRBV4-1 and TRBJ2-7, with D uncertain. This CDR3 contains 15 residues. V was trimmed by 1 base and J by 2 bases, leaving 12 bases between them. Germline CDR1 is MGHRA and CDR2 is YSYEKL.

J is TRBJ2-2 and V is TRBV4-2; 13 bases line up with TRBD2. After removal of 3 bases from V and 0 bases from J, the junction contained 4 bases not matched to a gene. CDR3 size: 18 residues. CDR1 LGHNA and CDR2 YNFKEQ come from the germline V gene. The chain's CDR3 is CASSQATSGGPNTGELFF. The CDR3, as DNA: TGTGCCAGCAGCCAGGCGACTAGCGGGGGGCCGAACACCGGGGAGCTGTTTTTT.